Presented here are 10 T cell receptor beta chains from one specimen sequenced in a study of blood T cell repertoires in COVID-19 (dated by TCRdb to about 2020). The protocol used for the library was the immunoSEQ multiplex PCR assay. In its TCRdb copy, this immuneACCESS table keeps in-frame sequences only and misses some clones. Where compared with another copy, unresolved V genes explain less than half of these, and the others have no known cause. The sample includes roughly 92,000 clones, with around 87% observed a single time. In total, the top ten clones hold approximately 7.4% of the sample. Sequencing input: peripheral blood. These receptors all come from a human donor with acute or convalescent COVID-19. The donor label of this sample is uncertain.

The chain links TRBV9 to TRBJ2-1; 11 nucleotides line up with TRBD2. The junction had 3 bases not matched to a gene; V was cut back by 2 bases and J by 8 bases. This CDR3 region has 14 residues. Germline V gives CDR1 SGDLS, CDR2 YYNGEE. CDR3 region: CASSVSGGVDEQFF. CDR3 nucleotide sequence: TGTGCCAGCAGCGTTAGCGGGGGGGTGGATGAGCAGTTCTTC.

The V call is TRBV9, the J call TRBJ2-5, with TRBD2 matching over 7 bases. Losses at the gene ends were 4 bases for V and 5 bases for J; bases not matched to a gene: 11. CDR3 length: 15 residues. Germline CDR1 and CDR2: SGDLS and YYNGEE. CDR3 sequence (DNA): TGTGCCAGCAGCCCCCGGGGAGGGCAGGTGGAGACCCAGTACTTC. Encoded protein: CASSPRGGQVETQYF.

The chain employs TRBV9 and TRBJ1-6; TRBD1 matches 8 bases. The CDR3 sequence is 15 residues long. CDR1 and CDR2 (germline): SGDLS, YYNGEE. Trimming removed 10 bases from V and 3 bases from J; junction bases left unmatched: 9. CDR3 DNA: TGTGCCTCTCGGCAGGACAGGGACTATAATTCACCCCTCCACTTT. Protein sequence: CASRQDRDYNSPLHF.

This chain joins TRBV6-2 or TRBV6-3 and TRBJ1-2; 8 bases agree with TRBD1. This CDR3 has 14 residues. Trimming cost V 6 bases and J 6 bases; bases outside gene matches: 9. Germline assignment: CDR1 MNHEY and CDR2 SVGEGT. The DNA of the CDR3 is TGTGCCAGCAGCAACAGGCAGGGACAGGATGGCTACACCTTC. This sequence encodes CASSNRQGQDGYTF.

This clone turned up a few times. The chain joins TRBV2 to TRBJ2-3; 7 bases match TRBD2. Germline trimming cut 6 bases from V and 3 bases from J; bases unmatched to any gene: 0. The CDR3 runs to 12 residues. Germline CDR1 reads SNHLY; CDR2 reads FYNNEI. In DNA form, the CDR3 reads TGTGCCAGCAGCGGGGGGACAGATACGCAGTATTTT. Translated: CASSGGTDTQYF.

The chain couples TRBV2 to TRBJ1-5; tentatively, D is TRBD1 (6 bases). The V end lost 8 bases, the J end lost 6 bases, and 14 bases lay between the germline ends. This CDR3 comprises 13 residues. The germline CDR1 and CDR2 sequences are SNHLY and FYNNEI. For the CDR3, the DNA is TGTGCCAGCGCATTACAGGGTGGTCAGCCCCAGCATTTT. This codes for CASALQGGQPQHF.

V gene TRBV19 combines with J gene TRBJ2-6, with D maybe TRBD2 (6 bases). CDR3 length: 16 amino acids. Germline CDR1 and CDR2: LNHDA and SQIVND (reference sequence). V lost 8 bases, J lost 2 bases, and 16 bases lay in between. CDR3: CASCRGGAAGANVLTF. Written as DNA, the CDR3 is TGTGCCAGTTGCCGGGGAGGCGCAGCTGGGGCCAACGTCCTGACTTTC.

The V gene is TRBV11-3, the J gene TRBJ2-2; D is unclear. The CDR3 is made up of 15 amino acids. V dropped 0 bases and J dropped 8 bases, with 13 bases sitting between them. Germline values: CDR1 SGHNT, CDR2 YENEEA. The CDR3 is CASSLDLTWSGELFF. For the CDR3, the DNA is TGTGCCAGCAGCTTAGATTTGACATGGTCTGGGGAGCTGTTTTTT.

This clone has just one count. The V and J genes are TRBV28 and TRBJ2-1, with 8 nucleotides matching TRBD1. This CDR3 is built from 15 residues. Germline V lookup: CDR1 MDHEN, CDR2 SYDVKM. Trimming cost V 3 bases and J 7 bases; bases outside gene matches: 8. CDR3 protein: CASSFRAGGINEQFF. The CDR3 DNA follows: TGTGCCAGCAGTTTTCGGGCAGGGGGCATAAATGAGCAGTTCTTC. The complete variable domain, with remaining parts taken from reference TRBV28 and TRBJ2-1, reads DVKVTQSSRYLVKRTGEKVFLECVQDMDHENMFWYRQDPGLGLRLIYFSYDVKMKEKGDIPEGYSVSREKKERFSLILESASTNQTSMYLCASSFRAGGINEQFFGPGTRLTVL.

The DNA of the CDR3 is TGCGCCAGCAGCAACGATGGACAGGGCTCTGGCTACACCTTC. Its translation: CASSNDGQGSGYTF. This sequence joins TRBV5-1 and TRBJ1-2; the match to TRBD1 covers 8 bases. CDR3 length equals 14 residues. In germline, CDR1 is SGHRS, CDR2 YFSETQ. V was clipped by 4 bases and J by 7 bases; unmatched bases: 9.